Following are 3 T cell receptor beta chains from one sample sequenced in a study of Graves' ophthalmopathy and Graves' hyperthyroidism. TCR beta CDR3 amplification used RNA transcripts. HTBI primers served in a first-round RT-PCR, which a second-round multiplex PCR followed. TCRdb used MiXCR to reprocess the multiplex PCR reads, holding one entry per CDR3 protein. The sample yields around 340,000 distinct CDR3 sequences, under 20% seen once. The specimen sequenced was peripheral blood. All receptors derive from an adult man with Graves' ophthalmopathy.

This clonotype has at least ten counts. The chain uses TRBV7-9 and TRBJ1-1, with D unresolved. Germline CDR1 reads SEHNR; CDR2 reads FQNEAQ (reference sequence). This CDR3 contains 14 residues. V lost 3 bases, J lost 1 base, and 9 bases lay in between. The CDR3 sequence is CASSFDGKNTEAFF. The CDR3 nucleotides are TGTGCCAGCAGCTTCGACGGGAAGAACACTGAAGCTTTCTTT.

This clonotype was counted ten times or more. CDR3 loop: CASTLAGDSGELFF. The CDR3 DNA sequence: TGTGCCAGCACACTAGCGGGAGACTCTGGGGAGCTGTTTTTT. The chain recombines TRBV6-2 or TRBV6-3 with TRBJ2-2; 11 positions match TRBD2. There are 14 residues in the CDR3. CDR1 is MNHEY, CDR2 SVGEGT, per germline. The V gene end was trimmed by 7 bases and the J gene end by 8 bases; junction bases not matched to a gene: 6.

As concerns this clonotype: With a much larger clone just one base away, this may be a read error. The V call is TRBV18, the J call TRBJ1-5, with D hard to call. V was clipped by 2 bases and J by 3 bases, with 8 bases between them. The CDR3 loop spans 14 amino acids. Germline-derived CDR1 and CDR2 are KGHSH and LQKENI. CDR3 sequence: CASSPAGNNQPQHF. DNA for the CDR3: TGTGCCAGCTCACCAGCGGGCAACAATCAGCCCCAGCATTTT.